A single sample gave rise to the 20 T cell receptor beta chains below, sequenced in a study of cytomegalovirus exposure and HLA in healthy donors (dated by TCRdb to the late 2010s). The library was generated by the immunoSEQ multiplex PCR assay. For the multiplex PCR, a mixture combining 60 forward primers for TCR Vbeta segments and 13 reverse primers for TCR Jbeta segments was used. TCRdb re-hosts the immuneACCESS table, in-frame sequences only. Its copies lack some clones; in the studies checked, an unresolved V gene accounts for under half of them, and the cause for the rest is not known. This sample is represented by 100,000 to 150,000 clones; 78% of them were singletons. The ten largest clones represent roughly a tenth of the sample. The sequenced sample consisted of PBMCs. The source is a man aged 25 to 45 in good health and CMV-seropositive.

In DNA form, the CDR3 reads TGTGCCAGCTCTACCGGGGGAGACAGGGGATGGCTGTTTTTT. Protein: CASSTGGDRGWLFF. J is TRBJ1-4 and V is TRBV28; 8 bases map to TRBD1. There are 14 residues in the CDR3. V dropped 8 bases and J dropped 14; count of bases not matched to a gene: 16. The germline gives CDR1 MDHEN, CDR2 SYDVKM.

The CDR3 sequence: CSVWGAGGYSYNEQFF. CDR3 bases: TGCAGCGTTTGGGGCGCGGGAGGATATTCCTACAATGAGCAGTTCTTC. The chain combines TRBV29-1 with TRBJ2-1; 8 nucleotides align to TRBD2. V dropped 5 bases and J dropped 1; count of bases not matched to a gene: 10. This CDR3 is 16 amino acids long. Germline V gene lookup returns CDR1 SQVTM and CDR2 ANQGSEA.

V usage is TRBV5-1 and J usage is TRBJ2-3, with TRBD1 matching 7 bases. The junction had 5 bases not matched to a gene; V was cut back by 2 bases and J by 5 bases. The CDR3 is made up of 14 amino acids. In germline, CDR1 is SGHRS, CDR2 YFSETQ. CDR3 residues: CASSLGTAGDTQYF. CDR3 sequence (DNA): TGCGCCAGCAGCTTAGGGACAGCCGGAGATACGCAGTATTTT.

The CDR3 loop reads CASSPKPGLAGDSEQFF. The CDR3 coding sequence is TGCGCCAGCAGCCCAAAGCCGGGACTAGCGGGAGACAGTGAGCAGTTCTTC. The rearrangement joins TRBV4-3 to TRBJ2-1; TRBD2 aligns across 14 bases. This CDR3 has 17 amino acids. Germline lookup yields CDR1 LGHNA and CDR2 YSLEER. The junction had 11 bases not matched to a gene; V was cut back by 4 bases and J by 9 bases.

With regard to this clone: A read error may produce the germline difference seen at one junction end. The chain recombines TRBV4-2 with TRBJ2-7; no definite D call. The CDR3 extends over 14 amino acids. CDR1 is LGHNA, CDR2 YNFKEQ, per germline. The CDR3 nucleotides read TGTGCCAACAGCCACCCCCTGGGTAGCAACGAGCAGTACTTC. Translated: CANSHPLGSNEQYF.

This clone was seen a few times. This chain joins TRBV28 and TRBJ1-4; D is ambiguous. V was pared by 6 bases and J by 8 bases, with 16 bases between. The V gene's germline CDR1 is MDHEN and CDR2 SYDVKM. The CDR3 is made up of 14 amino acids. CDR3 coding DNA: TGTGCCAGCAGCCCACTTGTCTATGAGGAAAAACTGTTTTTT. Protein: CASSPLVYEEKLFF.

The chain employs TRBV6-1 and TRBJ2-7; 13 bases are a match to TRBD2. Unmatched junction bases numbered 4, after V lost 8 bases and J lost 3 bases. CDR1 is MNHNS and CDR2 is SASEGT in the germline V gene. The CDR3 runs to 14 residues. The CDR3 DNA reads as TGTGCCAGCGGACGGACTAGCGGGGGCTACGAGCAGTACTTC. The encoded protein is CASGRTSGGYEQYF.

This clone was recorded a few times. The CDR3: CASSPGQRSRYGYTF. The DNA for the CDR3 is TGTGCCAGCTCACCGGGACAGCGATCCCGCTATGGCTACACCTTC. V gene TRBV18 combines with J gene TRBJ1-2, with TRBD1 matching 7 bases. With V trimmed by 3 bases and J by 4 bases, 8 bases remained unmatched. The CDR3 length is 15 residues. The germline V gene has CDR1 KGHSH and CDR2 LQKENI.

This chain uses TRBV7-8 with TRBJ2-5; D gene ambiguous. CDR1 and CDR2 (germline): SGHVS, FQNEAQ. V gave up 4 bases and J gave up 1 base, with 7 bases separating them. The CDR3 runs to 13 residues. The CDR3 DNA sequence: TGTGCCAGCAGCTCAGGAATCCAAGAGACCCAGTACTTC. Translated: CASSSGIQETQYF.

Only a few counts were recorded for this clone. V and J are TRBV4-3 and TRBJ2-2, with D perhaps TRBD2 (6 bases). CDR1 is LGHNA, CDR2 YSLEER, per germline. V lost 1 base and J 7 bases, leaving 13 bases between the germline ends. There are 15 residues in the CDR3. The chain's CDR3 is CASSQVGGIVGELFF. The CDR3 region has the DNA TGCGCCAGCAGCCAAGTTGGAGGGATTGTCGGGGAGCTGTTTTTT.

This chain uses TRBV29-1 with TRBJ2-5; 12 bases match TRBD1. Germline CDR1 and CDR2: SQVTM and ANQGSEA. After removal of 7 bases from V and 1 base from J, the junction contained 4 bases not matched to a gene. The CDR3 length is 14 residues. Here the CDR3 DNA reads TGCAGCGGGCGGGACAGGGGGCTCCAAGAGACCCAGTACTTC. Protein sequence: CSGRDRGLQETQYF.

The V gene is TRBV7-2, the J gene TRBJ2-7, with a tentative D call TRBD2 (6 bases). The V gene lost 2 bases and the J gene lost 0 bases, with 17 bases spanning the gap. CDR3 size: 17 residues. CDR1 is SGHTA and CDR2 is FQGNSA in the germline V gene. CDR3 protein: CASSLRGIAEYSYEQYF. The CDR3 DNA is TGTGCCAGCAGCTTACGTGGGATAGCGGAGTACTCCTACGAGCAGTACTTC.

The genes are TRBV28 and TRBJ2-1; D not resolved. Per the germline V gene, CDR1 is MDHEN and CDR2 is SYDVKM. The ends were cut back, 6 bases at V and 7 bases at J, with 25 bases in the middle. This CDR3 region has 17 residues. CDR3 nucleotides: TGTGCCAGCAGCCCCGGGTATCTTGGCCGAATCATAAATGAGCAGTTCTTC. Amino acid sequence: CASSPGYLGRIINEQFF.

This clone was seen only a few times. The chain employs TRBV20-1 and TRBJ2-2; D is unclear. This CDR3 has 11 residues. V lost 6 bases, J lost 8 bases, and 10 bases lay in between. Germline assignment: CDR1 DFQATT and CDR2 SNEGSKA (reference sequence). The CDR3 reads CSANQAGELFF. CDR3 sequence (DNA): TGCAGTGCCAATCAAGCGGGGGAGCTGTTTTTT.

This rearrangement joins TRBV19 to TRBJ2-5; TRBD1 might be the D (5 bases). V gave up 3 bases and J gave up 1 base, with 12 bases separating them. Germline CDR1 and CDR2: LNHDA and SQIVND (reference sequence). This CDR3 region has 15 residues. The CDR3 sequence is CASSMAGRRQETQYF. Here the CDR3 DNA reads TGTGCCAGTAGTATGGCAGGGCGGCGCCAAGAGACCCAGTACTTC.

This clone appeared once. This chain connects TRBV7-2 to TRBJ2-1, with a weak D call TRBD2 (7 bases). This CDR3 region has 16 residues. V was cut by 4 bases and J by 5 bases, with 18 bases left in between. Germline CDR1 and CDR2: SGHTA and FQGNSA. The CDR3 DNA sequence: TGTGCCAGCAGCTCGGGCCCCGGGGGGCCCCACAATGAGCAGTTCTTC. This codes for CASSSGPGGPHNEQFF.

Regarding this clone: Germline is not matched at one junction end, which may reflect a read error. The J gene is TRBJ1-2, the V gene TRBV5-6; 7 nucleotides line up with TRBD1. This CDR3 region has 11 residues. Per germline, CDR1 SGHDT and CDR2 YYEEEE. The CDR3 DNA reads TGTGCCAGCAGCTTAACCGGGACAGCGGTCTTC. It codes for CASSLTGTAVF. The entire variable domain, with the rest obtained from reference TRBV5-6 and TRBJ1-2, is as follows: DAGVTQSPTHLIKTRGQQVTLRCSPKSGHDTVSWYQQALGQGPQFIFQYYEEEERQRGNFPDRFSGHQFPNYSSELNVNALLLGDSALYLCASSLTGTAVFGSGTRLTVV.

The rearrangement joins TRBV6-1 to TRBJ2-5; D not certain. The J call is doubtful: the DNA matches TRBJ2-7 better. Germline V CDR1 and CDR2: MNHNS, SASEGT. The length of the CDR3 is 14 residues. CDR3 sequence reads: CASSEAIRSYEQYF. CDR3 sequence (DNA): TGTGCCAGCAGTGAAGCCATTCGGTCCTACGAGCAGTACTTC.

The chain recombines TRBV6-6 with TRBJ2-1; possible D gene TRBD1, 6 bases. CDR3 size: 15 residues. Per germline, CDR1 MNHNY and CDR2 SVGAGI (reference sequence). The V end lost 8 bases, the J end lost 1 base, and 15 bases lay between the germline ends. As DNA, the CDR3 is TGTGCCAGCGGATCTTTAGGGGGTTCCTACAATGAGCAGTTCTTC. It specifies CASGSLGGSYNEQFF.

This rearrangement joins TRBV15 to TRBJ1-1; TRBD1 matches at 12 bases. The V gene's germline CDR1 is LNHNV and CDR2 YYDKDF (reference sequence). This CDR3 is built from 19 residues. The J segment lost 0 bases and the V segment lost 5 bases, leaving 13 bases of the junction unmatched. In DNA, the CDR3 is TGTGCCACCAGCGCCCTGGGACAGGGGGCCTGGGTCATGAACACTGAAGCTTTCTTT. It yields the protein CATSALGQGAWVMNTEAFF.